A selection of T cell receptor beta chains follows, all from one sample in a study of shared clonotypes between healthy human individuals. Method: immunoSEQ multiplex PCR; TCRdb's copy keeps in-frame clones and lacks some. The repertoire holds hundreds of thousands of clones, approximately 95% seen once, with over 0.095% in the top ten. Sequenced: naive CD8+ T cells sorted from blood. The receptors here all came from a woman under 40 in good health. Both conserved end residues are part of each CDR3. D genes are given only for firm matches.

v_gene,j_gene,d_gene,CDR3aa
TRBV7-8,TRBJ2-7,TRBD1,CASSLDRGRSEQYF
TRBV29-1,TRBJ1-1,.,CSVEGGLSTEAFF
TRBV13,TRBJ2-7,.,CASSLEAGFSYEQYF
TRBV11-2,TRBJ2-7,.,CASSFQGDYWGTYEQYF
TRBV4-2,.,.,CASSQAAFKLSSYEQYF
TRBV19,TRBJ2-2,TRBD1,CASSPTQGITGELFF
TRBV11-2,TRBJ1-4,.,CASSLDVRRLFF
TRBV7-9,TRBJ2-2,.,CASSLVTANTGELFF
TRBV7-8,TRBJ2-7,.,CASSPTVAERYEQYF
TRBV13,TRBJ2-7,TRBD2,CASSSLAGTYEQYF
TRBV29-1,TRBJ1-1,TRBD1,CSYGGDRDGRTEAFF
TRBV4-1,TRBJ2-5,.,CASSQVRGNEQYF
TRBV27,TRBJ2-7,TRBD2,CASARREGGDEQYF
TRBV5-6,TRBJ2-1,.,CASSPAGANEQFF
TRBV5-8,TRBJ2-7,.,CASSRRLGAAYEQYF
TRBV6-1,TRBJ2-5,TRBD1,CATRDRGLETQYF
TRBV4-2,TRBJ2-7,.,CASSRGAEQYF
TRBV28,TRBJ1-5,.,CASRPWTESNQPQHF
TRBV2,TRBJ2-7,.,CASKIWTSYEQYF
TRBV6-6,TRBJ1-1,.,CASSYSYTRTEAFF
TRBV10-1,TRBJ2-3,.,CASSDTTDTQYF
TRBV18,TRBJ2-7,.,CASSPENPSITYEQYF
TRBV28,TRBJ1-1,.,CANSRGRNTEAFF
TRBV6-6,TRBJ2-7,.,CASSTEGTYEQYF
TRBV5-1,TRBJ1-5,.,CASSPGHSNQPQHF
TRBV6-6,TRBJ2-7,.,CASSYSKSLLAYEQYF
TRBV28,TRBJ1-1,.,CASSTGNTEAFF
TRBV9,TRBJ1-2,.,CASSGLRNDNYGYTF